This T cell receptor beta chain was found in a study of blood T cell repertoires in COVID-19. Some clones are missing from TCRdb's copy, which holds only in-frame ones; the method was immunoSEQ multiplex PCR. The table has over 100,000 clones, roughly 80% seen once. The CDR3 contains 14 residues. Germline CDR1 is LNHDA and CDR2 is SQIVND (reference sequence). V lost 8 bases, J lost 0 bases, and 12 bases lay in between. This clone appeared a single time. The sample comprised peripheral blood. The clonotype was recovered from a woman aged 60-70 years with acute or convalescent COVID-19. This chain uses TRBV19 with TRBJ2-3; D not certain. CDR3 DNA sequence: TGTGCCAGTTGCCCCGGGTCTAGCACAGATACGCAGTATTTT. This gives the protein CASCPGSSTDTQYF.